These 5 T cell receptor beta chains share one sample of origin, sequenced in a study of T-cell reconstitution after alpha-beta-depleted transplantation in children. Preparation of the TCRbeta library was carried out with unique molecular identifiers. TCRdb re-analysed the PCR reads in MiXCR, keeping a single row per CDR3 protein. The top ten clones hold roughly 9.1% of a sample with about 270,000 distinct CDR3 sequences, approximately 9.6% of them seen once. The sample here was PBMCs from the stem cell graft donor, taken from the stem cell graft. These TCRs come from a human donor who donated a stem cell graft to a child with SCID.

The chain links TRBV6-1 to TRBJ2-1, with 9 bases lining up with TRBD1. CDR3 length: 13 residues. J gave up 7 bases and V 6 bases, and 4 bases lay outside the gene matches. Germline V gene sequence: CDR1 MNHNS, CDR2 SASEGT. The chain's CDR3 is CASRWTGENEQFF. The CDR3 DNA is TGTGCCAGCAGATGGACAGGGGAGAATGAGCAGTTCTTC.

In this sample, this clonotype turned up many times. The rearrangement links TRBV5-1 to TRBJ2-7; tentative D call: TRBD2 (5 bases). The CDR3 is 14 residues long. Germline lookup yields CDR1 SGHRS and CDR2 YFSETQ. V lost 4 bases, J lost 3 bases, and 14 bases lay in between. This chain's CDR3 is CASSQTLGNYEQYF. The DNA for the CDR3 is TGCGCCAGCAGCCAGACCCTCGGGAACTACGAGCAGTACTTC. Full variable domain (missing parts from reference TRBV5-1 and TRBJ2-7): KAGVTQTPRYLIKTRGQQVTLSCSPISGHRSVSWYQQTPGQGLQFLFEYFSETQRNKGNFPGRFSGRQFSNSRSEMNVSTLELGDSALYLCASSQTLGNYEQYFGPGTRLTVT.

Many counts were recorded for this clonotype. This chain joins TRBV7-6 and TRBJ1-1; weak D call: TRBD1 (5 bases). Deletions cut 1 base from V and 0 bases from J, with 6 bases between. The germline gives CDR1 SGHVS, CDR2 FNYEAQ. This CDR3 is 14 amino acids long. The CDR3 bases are TGTGCCAGCAGCTTAGGACAGCTGAACACTGAAGCTTTCTTT. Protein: CASSLGQLNTEAFF.

The CDR3 DNA is TGCAGTGCTAGAGATCAGGACGGCACCTCCTACGAGCAGTACTTC. This encodes CSARDQDGTSYEQYF. J is TRBJ2-7 and V is TRBV20-1; D gene uncertain. CDR1 and CDR2 from the germline V gene are DFQATT and SNEGSKA (reference sequence). The ends were cut back, 0 bases at V and 0 bases at J, with 12 bases in the middle. The CDR3 is 15 amino acids.

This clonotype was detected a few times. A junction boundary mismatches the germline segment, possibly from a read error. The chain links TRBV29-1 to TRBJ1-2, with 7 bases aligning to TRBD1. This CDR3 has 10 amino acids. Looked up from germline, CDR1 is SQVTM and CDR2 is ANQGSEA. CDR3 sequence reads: CSVEGGGYTF. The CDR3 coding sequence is TGCAGCGTAGAAGGGGGCGGCTACACCTTC.